The T cell receptor (beta chain) under discussion was sequenced for a study of cytomegalovirus exposure and HLA in healthy donors. CDR3 size: 16 residues. The germline V and J ends were trimmed by 3 bases and 2 bases, with 16 bases remaining between them. Germline CDR1 and CDR2: SGHDN and FVKESK. Primers: 60 Vbeta forward and 13 Jbeta reverse. Generated by immunoSEQ multiplex PCR, the TCRdb table keeps only in-frame clones and is missing some. Counted here are around 91,000 clones, 84% occurring once; the ten biggest clones make up under 2.5%. The chain is built from TRBV14 and TRBJ1-2; TRBD1 might be the D (5 bases). The receptor was derived from a man between 18 and 29 years old in good health and CMV-seronegative. The specimen sequenced was PBMCs. CDR3 sequence reads: CASSQDPGRGNYGYTF. DNA of the CDR3: TGTGCCAGCAGCCAGGACCCGGGACGGGGGAACTATGGCTACACCTTC.